This T cell receptor beta chain was recorded in a study of blood T cell repertoires in COVID-19. About the study: Samples came from the United States, Italy and Spain, spanning acute and convalescent COVID-19. In each case, the material was cDNA or gDNA derived from T cells, B-cell-depleted T cells, or PBMCs.

Under the authors' procedure: Quantification of nucleated cells was approximated via reference gene primer amplification. The repertoire was sequenced with immunoSEQ multiplex PCR; TCRdb's copy has only in-frame clones and lacks some. V, J and clone size derive from that table, while D and trimming were established from the DNA sequence. In the table there are 46,000 or so clones, approximately 87% of which are singletons. The ends lost 4 bases at V and 4 bases at J; junction bases unmatched: 5. The length of the CDR3 is 14 residues. Germline CDR1 and CDR2: SGDLS and YYNGEE. The receptor's source is a human donor in a cohort sampled during active COVID-19. Sequenced material: peripheral blood. The genes are TRBV9 and TRBJ2-7, with 10 bases that match TRBD1. CDR3 in DNA: TGTGCCAGCAGCCCAGGGACAGGGGCTTACGAGCAGTACTTC. The encoded protein is CASSPGTGAYEQYF.